A selection of T cell receptor beta chains follows, all from one sample in a study of T cell changes during pregnancy in multiple sclerosis. Measured with immunoSEQ multiplex PCR; TCRdb has only the in-frame clones, and not every one. The sample includes around 50,000 clones, about nine tenths of them seen just once. The sequencing used CD4+ T cells from peripheral blood mononuclear cells, collected after pregnancy. These receptors all stem from a female donor in good health, enrolled as a control in a pregnancy study. The CDR3 runs from the conserved cysteine through the conserved F or W. Each record gives: V gene, J gene, clone size, D gene, CDR3 protein, CDR3 DNA. A D gene is named only where the DNA matches it firmly. Size is stated for part of the rows, as once, few or many counts, or as a class when the clone is expanded.

v_call: TRBV7-2; j_call: TRBJ2-7; clone_size: NA; d_call: TRBD2; cdr3_aa: CASSRTSGSYEQYF; cdr3_nt: TGTGCCAGCAGCCGGACTAGCGGGAGCTACGAGCAGTACTTC
v_call: TRBV5-8; j_call: TRBJ2-6; clone_size: NA; d_call: TRBD1; cdr3_aa: CASSLVDRVIPSGANVLTF; cdr3_nt: TGTGCCAGCAGCCTGGTGGACAGGGTAATTCCCTCTGGGGCCAACGTCCTGACTTTC
v_call: TRBV9; j_call: TRBJ1-1; clone_size: NA; d_call: TRBD1; cdr3_aa: CASSVTGGSAFF; cdr3_nt: TGTGCCAGCAGCGTCACAGGGGGATCAGCTTTCTTT
v_call: TRBV9; j_call: TRBJ2-7; clone_size: NA; d_call: NA; cdr3_aa: CASSGGAGDSYEQYF; cdr3_nt: TGTGCCAGCAGCGGAGGGGCAGGGGATTCCTACGAGCAGTACTTC
v_call: TRBV2; j_call: TRBJ2-5; clone_size: NA; d_call: NA; cdr3_aa: CASTRDPSGTQYF; cdr3_nt: TGTGCCAGCACCCGGGATCCCTCGGGGACCCAGTACTTC
v_call: TRBV19; j_call: TRBJ1-2; clone_size: NA; d_call: TRBD1; cdr3_aa: CASSHTGAYGYTF; cdr3_nt: TGTGCCAGTAGCCATACAGGGGCCTATGGCTACACCTTC
v_call: TRBV27; j_call: TRBJ1-3; clone_size: NA; d_call: NA; cdr3_aa: CASSPTHPGIPGNTIYF; cdr3_nt: TGTGCCAGCAGCCCCACCCACCCAGGGATCCCTGGAAACACCATATATTTT
v_call: TRBV4-2; j_call: TRBJ1-2; clone_size: NA; d_call: NA; cdr3_aa: CASSQEGTSTYGYTF; cdr3_nt: TGTGCCAGCAGCCAAGAAGGGACTTCAACCTATGGCTACACCTTC
v_call: TRBV5-1; j_call: TRBJ2-2; clone_size: NA; d_call: NA; cdr3_aa: CASSRPGGQTGELFF; cdr3_nt: TGCGCCAGCAGCCGACCGGGGGGCCAAACCGGGGAGCTGTTTTTT
v_call: TRBV19; j_call: TRBJ2-7; clone_size: NA; d_call: TRBD1; cdr3_aa: CASSDRAYEQYF; cdr3_nt: TGTGCCAGTAGTGACAGGGCCTACGAGCAGTACTTC
v_call: TRBV4-3; j_call: TRBJ2-2; clone_size: NA; d_call: NA; cdr3_aa: CASSRTRGRGNTGELFF; cdr3_nt: TGCGCCAGCAGCCGAACTAGGGGCAGGGGAAACACCGGGGAGCTGTTTTTT
v_call: TRBV6-6; j_call: TRBJ1-1; clone_size: NA; d_call: TRBD1; cdr3_aa: CASILGTENTEAFF; cdr3_nt: TGTGCCAGCATCCTGGGGACAGAGAACACTGAAGCTTTCTTT
v_call: TRBV28; j_call: TRBJ2-5; clone_size: NA; d_call: NA; cdr3_aa: CASSRQLRQETQYF; cdr3_nt: TGTGCCAGCAGTCGACAGCTTCGGCAAGAGACCCAGTACTTC
v_call: TRBV28; j_call: TRBJ1-2; clone_size: NA; d_call: NA; cdr3_aa: CASSFRYGYTF; cdr3_nt: TGTGCCAGCAGTTTCCGTTATGGCTACACCTTC
v_call: TRBV18; j_call: TRBJ2-7; clone_size: NA; d_call: TRBD1; cdr3_aa: CASSSLGQGFYEQYF; cdr3_nt: TGTGCCAGCTCATCCCTCGGACAGGGGTTCTACGAGCAGTACTTC
v_call: TRBV5-6; j_call: TRBJ1-2; clone_size: once; d_call: NA; cdr3_aa: CASTLGAGEGYTF; cdr3_nt: TGTGCCAGCACACTAGGGGCAGGGGAAGGCTACACCTTC
v_call: TRBV11-2; j_call: TRBJ2-2; clone_size: few; d_call: TRBD2; cdr3_aa: CASSLRGLAGGTGELFF; cdr3_nt: TGTGCCAGCAGCTTACGGGGACTAGCCGGGGGGACCGGGGAGCTGTTTTTT
v_call: TRBV5-1; j_call: TRBJ2-7; clone_size: NA; d_call: NA; cdr3_aa: CASSLIKAIPRTETYEQYF; cdr3_nt: TGCGCCAGCAGCTTGATTAAGGCTATCCCCAGGACAGAAACCTACGAGCAGTACTTC
v_call: TRBV7-2; j_call: TRBJ1-2; clone_size: NA; d_call: TRBD1; cdr3_aa: CASSPRDSYGYTF; cdr3_nt: TGTGCCAGCAGCCCCCGGGACAGCTATGGCTACACCTTC
v_call: TRBV25-1; j_call: TRBJ2-7; clone_size: NA; d_call: NA; cdr3_aa: CASRGLAISGSEQYF; cdr3_nt: TGTGCCAGCAGGGGATTAGCGATATCAGGCTCCGAGCAGTACTTC
v_call: TRBV6-1; j_call: TRBJ1-4; clone_size: NA; d_call: TRBD1; cdr3_aa: CASTYDRVAEKLFF; cdr3_nt: TGTGCCAGCACCTACGACAGGGTTGCTGAAAAACTGTTTTTT
v_call: TRBV20-1; j_call: TRBJ2-1; clone_size: NA; d_call: NA; cdr3_aa: CSARSDSEQFF; cdr3_nt: TGCAGTGCTAGATCGGACAGCGAGCAGTTCTTC
v_call: TRBV5-6; j_call: TRBJ1-1; clone_size: NA; d_call: NA; cdr3_aa: CASSLRGGEGAFF; cdr3_nt: TGTGCCAGCAGCTTACGAGGTGGGGAGGGTGCTTTCTTT
v_call: TRBV30; j_call: TRBJ1-2; clone_size: NA; d_call: NA; cdr3_aa: CAWNPQGYGYTF; cdr3_nt: TGTGCCTGGAACCCTCAGGGATATGGCTACACCTTC
v_call: TRBV7-9; j_call: TRBJ1-6; clone_size: NA; d_call: NA; cdr3_aa: CASSLINSPLHF; cdr3_nt: TGTGCCAGCAGCTTAATAAATTCACCCCTCCACTTT
v_call: TRBV6-1; j_call: TRBJ1-2; clone_size: NA; d_call: NA; cdr3_aa: CASSATGTSGYTF; cdr3_nt: TGTGCCAGCAGTGCCACAGGGACCTCTGGCTACACCTTC
v_call: TRBV19; j_call: TRBJ1-2; clone_size: NA; d_call: NA; cdr3_aa: CASSMSWEAAGGYTF; cdr3_nt: TGTGCCAGTAGTATGTCTTGGGAGGCTGCCGGTGGCTACACCTTC
v_call: TRBV7-9; j_call: TRBJ2-3; clone_size: NA; d_call: NA; cdr3_aa: CASSPEGARADTQYF; cdr3_nt: TGTGCCAGCAGCCCAGAAGGAGCGCGGGCAGATACGCAGTATTTT
v_call: TRBV19; j_call: TRBJ2-7; clone_size: NA; d_call: NA; cdr3_aa: CASSIKWAPTYEQYF; cdr3_nt: TGTGCCAGTAGTATTAAATGGGCTCCGACCTACGAGCAGTACTTC
v_call: TRBV6-4; j_call: TRBJ1-1; clone_size: NA; d_call: NA; cdr3_aa: CASSDHTPGSAFF; cdr3_nt: TGTGCCAGCAGTGACCACACTCCAGGGTCGGCTTTCTTT
v_call: TRBV12-5; j_call: TRBJ1-5; clone_size: NA; d_call: TRBD1; cdr3_aa: CASGLGGTGAYSNQPQHF; cdr3_nt: TGTGCTAGTGGTTTGGGAGGGACAGGGGCCTATAGCAATCAGCCCCAGCATTTT
v_call: TRBV6-1; j_call: TRBJ1-2; clone_size: NA; d_call: TRBD1; cdr3_aa: CASSEAAGQGLYGYTF; cdr3_nt: TGTGCCAGCAGTGAAGCCGCGGGACAGGGTCTCTATGGCTACACCTTC
v_call: TRBV9; j_call: TRBJ2-1; clone_size: once; d_call: NA; cdr3_aa: CASSRRALGGSDEQFF; cdr3_nt: TGTGCCAGCAGCCGCCGGGCCTTAGGAGGTTCAGATGAGCAGTTCTTC